The rows below give T cell receptor beta chains drawn from one sample of a study of OX40 agonist ivuxolimab in advanced cancers. The repertoire was sequenced with immunoSEQ multiplex PCR; TCRdb's copy has only in-frame clones and lacks some. Altogether over 45,000 clones are present, around 89% being singletons, with the ten largest covering 1.3% to 1.5%. The source material was CD4+ or CD8+ T cells sorted from blood, sampled in a trial of the OX40 agonist ivuxolimab. Every receptor here comes from an adult with an advanced solid tumor such as melanoma, head and neck, liver or kidney cancer. Each CDR3 is given with its conserved first and last residue. The D gene is left open where the match is weak. Clone size appears in some rows only: once, few, many, or a class for an expanded clone.

d_call	v_call	j_call	clone_size	cdr3_nt	cdr3_aa
-	TRBV5-8	TRBJ2-4	-	TGTGCCAGCAGCTTGGAGGCAGGAGACCTCGCCAAAAACATTCAGTACTTC	CASSLEAGDLAKNIQYF
-	TRBV15	TRBJ1-5	-	TGTGCCACCAGCCAACAGGGAGGGCCGAATCAGCCCCAGCATTTT	CATSQQGGPNQPQHF
TRBD1	TRBV7-8	TRBJ2-7	-	TGTGCCAGCAGCTTAGTACAGGGGGCCTACGAGCAGTACTTC	CASSLVQGAYEQYF
-	TRBV18	TRBJ1-3	-	TGTGCCAGCTCACCACCGGGGGGAAGCTCTGGAAACACCATATATTTT	CASSPPGGSSGNTIYF
-	TRBV28	TRBJ1-1	-	TGTGCCAGCAGTTTATACGCAGGGATGAACACTGAAGCTTTCTTT	CASSLYAGMNTEAFF
-	TRBV6-1	TRBJ1-2	-	TGTGCCAGCAGTCCGGACCGGTATGGCTACACCTTC	CASSPDRYGYTF
-	TRBV2	TRBJ1-2	-	TGTGCCAGCAGTGAAAGAACAGGGAACTATGGCTACACCTTC	CASSERTGNYGYTF
TRBD1	TRBV7-2	TRBJ1-5	-	TGTGCCAGCAGCCAAAGGACAGGGGGATTGAATCAGCCCCAGCATTTT	CASSQRTGGLNQPQHF
TRBD1	TRBV7-6	TRBJ1-5	-	TGTGCCAGCAGCGAAACAGGGGGCTATAGCAATCAGCCCCAGCATTTT	CASSETGGYSNQPQHF
-	TRBV30	TRBJ1-1	-	TGTGCCTGGACTCCGGCCCCGAACACTGAAGCTTTCTTT	CAWTPAPNTEAFF
TRBD1	TRBV10-3	TRBJ1-1	-	TGTGCCATCAGAGGACAGGGGGGGAACACTGAAGCTTTCTTT	CAIRGQGGNTEAFF
-	TRBV5-4	TRBJ1-1	-	TGTGCCAGCAGCCCCGTCCCGAACACTGAAGCTTTCTTT	CASSPVPNTEAFF
-	TRBV30	TRBJ1-1	-	TGTGCCTGGAGCCGGACCCTGGGGGGCACTGAAGCTTTCTTT	CAWSRTLGGTEAFF
-	TRBV6-1	TRBJ2-7	once	TGTGCCAGCAGCCCTATGCCTACCTACGAGCAGTACTTC	CASSPMPTYEQYF
TRBD1	TRBV28	TRBJ1-5	-	TGTGCCAGCAGTTTCCCGGGACAGGGGGGACAGCCCCAGCATTTT	CASSFPGQGGQPQHF
-	TRBV7-3	TRBJ2-7	-	TGTGCCAGCAGCCCAGGCGGACCCGGCTACGAGCAGTACTTC	CASSPGGPGYEQYF
TRBD1	TRBV10-2	TRBJ2-7	once	TGCGCCAGCAGTGCGGACAGGGCTTACGAGCAGTACTTC	CASSADRAYEQYF
-	TRBV6-5	TRBJ1-2	-	TGTGCCAGCAGTCTCGGGACACTTTCCGGCTACACCTTC	CASSLGTLSGYTF
TRBD2	TRBV7-6	TRBJ2-5	-	TGTGCCAGCAGCCGTGGACTAGCAAGGTACCAAGAGACCCAGTACTTC	CASSRGLARYQETQYF
-	TRBV5-5	TRBJ1-1	once	TGTGCCAGCAGCTTCGGGAACACTGAAGCTTTCTTT	CASSFGNTEAFF
-	TRBV5-4	TRBJ1-5	-	TGTGCCAGCAGCTTGGGCGGGGGGGATCAGCCCCAGCATTTT	CASSLGGGDQPQHF
-	TRBV7-2	TRBJ1-5	-	TGTGCCAGCAGCTTAGCAGCGGGGGACCAGCCCCAGCATTTT	CASSLAAGDQPQHF
TRBD1	TRBV30	TRBJ2-7	-	TGCGCCTGGAGTTACCGGGACAGGGTTGGCGAGCAGTACTTC	CAWSYRDRVGEQYF
-	TRBV5-4	TRBJ1-1	-	TGTGCCAGCAGCATCCCGGACGGGGCGAGTGGGATGAACACTGAAGCTTTCTTT	CASSIPDGASGMNTEAFF
-	TRBV9	TRBJ1-1	once	TGTGCCAGCAGCGTAGCTATGGGGGGCTCTGAAGCTTTCTTT	CASSVAMGGSEAFF
-	TRBV5-1	TRBJ2-3	-	TGCGCCAGCAGAACCGGGGACACAGATACGCAGTATTTT	CASRTGDTDTQYF
-	TRBV7-2	TRBJ2-1	-	TGTGCCAGCAGCCCGGGACGGCTAGTGAACAATGAGCAGTTCTTC	CASSPGRLVNNEQFF
-	TRBV2	TRBJ2-7	-	TGTGCCAGCAGTGAATTCTACGAGCAGTACTTC	CASSEFYEQYF
-	TRBV2	TRBJ2-2	-	TGTGCCAGCAGTGAGGTCGGGAACGACAGGGAGCTGTTTTTT	CASSEVGNDRELFF
-	TRBV5-4	TRBJ2-1	-	TGTGCCAGCAGCTTGGGAACCCTCGGAAATGAGCAGTTCTTC	CASSLGTLGNEQFF
-	TRBV7-8	TRBJ1-6	few	TGTGCCAGCAGCTTACAGGGCTCACCCCTCCACTTT	CASSLQGSPLHF
-	TRBV20-1	TRBJ1-1	-	TGCAGTGTTGAAGTGAACACTGAAGCTTTCTTT	CSVEVNTEAFF
-	TRBV5-4	TRBJ2-2	-	TGTGCCAGCAGCTTGGGTCAGGCCGGCGGGGAGCTGTTTTTT	CASSLGQAGGELFF
-	TRBV5-4	TRBJ2-5	-	TGTGCCAGCAGCTTCGGGAGTGATGCTTGGGAGACCCAGTACTTC	CASSFGSDAWETQYF
-	TRBV11-1	TRBJ2-2	once	TGTGCCAGCAGCAGGGGAATAGGGGAGCTGTTTTTT	CASSRGIGELFF
-	TRBV28	TRBJ1-4	-	TGTGCCAGCAGCTACGGGAGGTCGAATGAAAAACTGTTTTTT	CASSYGRSNEKLFF
-	TRBV5-5	TRBJ1-5	-	TGTGCCAGCAGCTTGGATTTGGTAGAATCCCAGCCCCAGCATTTT	CASSLDLVESQPQHF
-	TRBV28	TRBJ1-3	-	TGTGCCAGCAGTTTGGTTCGCAGGATCTCTGGAAACACCATATATTTT	CASSLVRRISGNTIYF
-	TRBV6-5	TRBJ2-5	-	TGTGCCAGCAGTTCTCGAAACACCCCAAGAACCCAGTACTTC	CASSSRNTPRTQYF
-	TRBV7-9	TRBJ2-6	-	TGTGCCAGCAGCAGACGGGACTCCACCTCTGGGGCCAACGTCCTGACTTTC	CASSRRDSTSGANVLTF
TRBD1	TRBV7-9	TRBJ2-5	-	TGTGCCAGCAGCCCGCGACAGGGGTTGGAGACCCAGTACTTC	CASSPRQGLETQYF
TRBD1	TRBV6-6	TRBJ1-2	-	TGTGCCAGCAGTGGCGACAGGGCTGGCTACACCTTC	CASSGDRAGYTF
TRBD1	TRBV10-3	TRBJ1-2	-	TGTGCCATGAGCCGGGACAGGGGTGTATACGGCTACACCTTC	CAMSRDRGVYGYTF
TRBD1	TRBV5-1	TRBJ1-5	-	TGCGCCAGCAGCCGGGACAGGGGCGAGCCCCAGCATTTT	CASSRDRGEPQHF
-	TRBV18	TRBJ1-1	-	TGTGCCAGCTCGCAAAACCCAGACACTGAAGCTTTCTTT	CASSQNPDTEAFF